These 4 T cell receptor beta chains were sequenced from one sample in a study of blood T cell repertoires in COVID-19. This table comes from immunoSEQ multiplex PCR, and its TCRdb copy is limited to in-frame clones, with some not included. The profile shows fewer than 500,000 clones, roughly 89% of them singletons. Sequenced material: peripheral blood. These receptors came from a man between 18 and 29 years old with COVID-19, enrolled during active disease.

Only one count was recorded for this clone. Other DNA sequences within the sample encode an identical CDR3. CDR3 DNA sequence: TGTGCCAGCTCACCAGCGGGTACTAGCACAGATACGCAGTATTTT. As protein: CASSPAGTSTDTQYF. The chain uses TRBV18 and TRBJ2-3, with D possibly being TRBD2 (5 bases). Germline CDR1 reads KGHSH; CDR2 reads LQKENI. Between the trimmed V and J ends, which lost 2 bases and 0 bases, there was a span of 9 bases. The CDR3 runs to 15 residues.

The V gene is TRBV5-4, the J gene TRBJ2-3; TRBD1 might be the D (6 bases). CDR3 length: 16 residues. The V gene lost 10 bases and the J gene lost 0 bases, with 21 bases spanning the gap. Germline-derived CDR1 and CDR2 are SGHNT and YYREEE (reference sequence). CDR3 protein: CAAGLSGGLSTDTQYF. CDR3 bases: TGTGCCGCCGGTTTGAGTGGGGGCCTAAGCACAGATACGCAGTATTTT. The variable domain in full, completed from reference TRBV5-4 and TRBJ2-3, reads ETGVTQSPTHLIKTRGQQVTLRCSSQSGHNTVSWYQQALGQGPQFIFQYYREEENGRGNFPPRFSGLQFPNYSSELNVNALELDDSALYLCAAGLSGGLSTDTQYFGPGTRLTVL.

V and J are TRBV4-1 and TRBJ2-1, with TRBD2 matching over 9 bases. The CDR3 has 16 amino acids. The V and J ends lost 1 base and 5 bases, in that order; junction bases with no gene match: 6. Germline V CDR1 and CDR2: MGHRA, YSYEKL. As DNA, the CDR3 is TGCGCCAGCAGCCAAGTAACGGGACTAGCAAACAATGAGCAGTTCTTC. As protein: CASSQVTGLANNEQFF.

The CDR3 sequence: CASSRVAPGSPPYEQYF. In DNA form, the CDR3 reads TGCGCCAGCAGCCGGGTGGCTCCGGGATCACCGCCCTACGAGCAGTACTTC. V is TRBV5-1 and J is TRBJ2-7; TRBD2 might be the D (5 bases). The CDR3 has 17 amino acids. Germline V gene data show CDR1 as SGHRS and CDR2 as YFSETQ. Trimming shortened V by 4 bases and J by 2 bases, and 22 bases separated the two germline ends.